What follows describes a single TCR beta chain. Unique molecular identifiers were incorporated into the prepared TCRbeta library. TCRdb re-called the PCR reads through MiXCR, storing one row per CDR3 protein. Of some 300,000 distinct CDR3 sequences in the sample, about 9.4% were seen once. This specimen belongs to a study of T-cell reconstitution after alpha-beta-depleted transplantation in children. Losses at the gene ends were 1 base for V and 2 bases for J; bases not matched to a gene: 3. Per the germline V gene, CDR1 is MNHEY and CDR2 is SVGAGI. The length of the CDR3 is 16 residues. The V gene is TRBV6-5, the J gene TRBJ2-3, with 10 positions matching TRBD1. Sequenced material: PBMCs from the stem cell graft donor, taken from the stem cell graft. The clonotype comes from a human donor who donated a stem cell graft to a child with acute lymphoblastic leukemia. The CDR3 DNA is TGTGCCAGCAGTTACTGGACAGGGGGACACACAGATACGCAGTATTTT. It encodes CASSYWTGGHTDTQYF.